This passage covers 17 T cell receptor beta chains from one sample sequenced in a study of blood T cells in healthy people across ages. Using a J-beta primer mix together with a sample-barcoded 5' primer, a second PCR was run for about 6 to 12 cycles. Using its own MiXCR run on the 5' RACE reads, TCRdb lists one record per CDR3 protein. The sample yields approximately 900,000 distinct CDR3 sequences, 45% to 50% seen once. The sequencing input was blood. The receptors here all came from a young man in good health.

This clonotype was counted a few times. The J gene is TRBJ1-1, the V gene TRBV12-3 or TRBV12-4; D is undetermined. CDR3 length: 13 residues. Trimming took off 7 bases at V and 7 bases at J, with 16 bases between the two ends. CDR3 in DNA: TGTGCCAGCACCCCACATCCGGGTGGTGAAGCTTTCTTT. Translating it yields CASTPHPGGEAFF.

The chain joins TRBV5-1 to TRBJ1-2; D uncertain. Trimming cost V 4 bases and J 8 bases, with 15 bases left between them. Germline assignment: CDR1 SGHRS and CDR2 YFSETQ. CDR3 length: 13 amino acids. In DNA form, the CDR3 reads TGCGCCAGCAGCGTGGGAGGGATCACGGGCTACACCTTC. Translation: CASSVGGITGYTF. Using reference TRBV5-1 and TRBJ1-2 for the parts outside the CDR3, the full variable domain is KAGVTQTPRYLIKTRGQQVTLSCSPISGHRSVSWYQQTPGQGLQFLFEYFSETQRNKGNFPGRFSGRQFSNSRSEMNVSTLELGDSALYLCASSVGGITGYTFGSGTRLTVV.

This clonotype has more than one count but fewer than ten. The V and J genes are TRBV29-1 and TRBJ2-7, with TRBD1 identical over 11 bases. CDR3 length equals 13 residues. V dropped 7 bases and J dropped 5; count of bases not matched to a gene: 7. Looked up from germline, CDR1 is SQVTM and CDR2 is ANQGSEA. The CDR3: CSEITGQGDEQYF. The CDR3, as DNA: TGCAGCGAGATCACGGGACAGGGGGACGAGCAGTACTTC.

The chain combines TRBV20-1 with TRBJ1-2; a weak D match, TRBD1 (6 bases). V was cut by 3 bases and J by 5 bases, with 16 bases left in between. CDR1 DFQATT and CDR2 SNEGSKA come from the germline V gene (reference sequence). This CDR3 contains 14 residues. The CDR3 nucleotides are TGCAGTGCTAGTCCACAGGGCGCATTATATGGCTACACCTTC. It codes for CSASPQGALYGYTF.

The CDR3 DNA is TGTGCCAGCAGCCAAGAATTGGGGGTGGGCTATGGCTACACCTTC. Protein product: CASSQELGVGYGYTF. The J gene is TRBJ1-2, the V gene TRBV4-2; tentatively, D is TRBD1 (5 bases). Trimming stripped 0 bases from V and 4 bases from J, with 12 bases between. From germline, CDR1 is LGHNA and CDR2 YNFKEQ. The CDR3 totals 15 residues.

The gene calls are TRBV20-1 and TRBJ1-6; D gene ambiguous. The CDR3 has 15 residues. Per the germline V gene, CDR1 is DFQATT and CDR2 is SNEGSKA (reference sequence). V lost 2 bases and J 0 bases, leaving 8 bases between the germline ends. CDR3 amino acids: CSARPGLSYNSPLHF. As DNA, the CDR3 is TGCAGTGCTAGACCCGGTCTCTCCTATAATTCACCCCTCCACTTT.

The chain couples TRBV29-1 to TRBJ2-3; TRBD1 aligns across 7 bases. The CDR3 consists of 13 residues. V shed 4 bases and J 3 bases; nucleotides not matched to a gene: 4. Germline V gene data show CDR1 as SQVTM and CDR2 as ANQGSEA. The CDR3 reads CSVGGGVTDTQYF. CDR3 nucleotide sequence: TGCAGCGTTGGAGGGGGCGTAACAGATACGCAGTATTTT.

The rearrangement joins TRBV3-1 to TRBJ1-2; 10 bases agree with TRBD1. J was trimmed by 4 bases and V by 1 base; bases with no gene match: 3. Germline loops: CDR1 LGHDT, CDR2 YNNKEL (reference sequence). The CDR3 is 15 amino acids. The CDR3 protein is CASSQGDRGGYGYTF. The DNA of the CDR3 is TGTGCCAGCAGCCAAGGGGACAGGGGCGGCTATGGCTACACCTTC.

The genes are TRBV28 and TRBJ2-7; 7 positions match TRBD1. The CDR3 contains 14 residues. With 7 bases clipped from V and 4 bases from J, the junction kept 10 bases outside the gene matches. Per germline, CDR1 MDHEN and CDR2 SYDVKM. The DNA of the CDR3 is TGTGCCAGCAACCTCCCGGGCAGGGGGTACGAGCAGTACTTC. Translation: CASNLPGRGYEQYF.

The chain carries TRBV6-5 and TRBJ2-7; possibly TRBD1 for D (6 bases). The CDR3 spans 14 residues. Trimming shortened V by 4 bases and J by 0 bases, and 10 bases separated the two germline ends. Germline lookup yields CDR1 MNHEY and CDR2 SVGAGI. The CDR3: CASSSDSDSYEQYF. The CDR3 DNA sequence: TGTGCCAGCAGTTCGGACAGTGACTCCTACGAGCAGTACTTC.

With respect to this clonotype: An end of the junction differs from the germline gene, which may be a read error. For the CDR3, the DNA is TGCGCCAGCAGCGGAGTGTTGAATTCACCCTTCCACTTT. It codes for CASSGVLNSPFHF. The rearrangement uses TRBV4-1 and TRBJ1-6; D unclear. Per germline, CDR1 MGHRA and CDR2 YSYEKL. The CDR3 covers 13 residues.

A few counts support this clonotype. The chain recombines TRBV9 with TRBJ1-2; the match to TRBD1 covers 7 bases. Germline CDR1 is SGDLS and CDR2 is YYNGEE. There are 15 residues in the CDR3. Germline trimming cut 2 bases from V and 3 bases from J; bases unmatched to any gene: 7. The CDR3 DNA is TGTGCCAGCAGCGTTTCGGACAGGCGGGACTATGGCTACACCTTC. Amino acid sequence: CASSVSDRRDYGYTF.

The table lists this clonotype with a few counts. The V and J genes are TRBV3-1 and TRBJ1-1; D is ambiguous. The germline V gene encodes CDR1 LGHDT and CDR2 YNNKEL (reference sequence). Trimming pared 1 base from V and 7 bases from J, leaving 10 bases between. This CDR3 spans 13 amino acids. The CDR3 region has the DNA TGTGCCAGCAGCCAAGGAAACGTTAATGAAGCTTTCTTT. This codes for CASSQGNVNEAFF.

Details on this clonotype: One end of the junction varies from germline; a read error may be responsible. The chain couples TRBV27 to TRBJ2-7, with 7 positions matching TRBD2. The CDR3 covers 14 residues. Germline CDR1 and CDR2: MNHEY and SMNVEV (reference sequence). The CDR3: CASSVSGGIHEQYF. CDR3 nucleotides: TGTGCCAGCAGTGTATCGGGGGGAATCCACGAGCAGTACTTC.

J is TRBJ2-5 and V is TRBV20-1, with D perhaps TRBD1 (6 bases). The J call may not be correct, given that the DNA end is closer to TRBJ2-7. Germline V gene lookup returns CDR1 DFQATT and CDR2 SNEGSKA (reference sequence). The CDR3 is made up of 14 amino acids. CDR3 bases: TGCAGTGCTAGAGCTGAGGGGGTCCTTTTCGAGCAGTACTTC. It is translated as CSARAEGVLFEQYF.

CDR3 in amino acids: CASTAPWTAYEQYF. CDR3 bases: TGTGCCAGCACTGCCCCCTGGACGGCCTACGAGCAGTACTTC. This rearrangement joins TRBV27 to TRBJ2-7; D is undetermined. Trimming left V 7 bases short and J 2 bases short, with 15 bases between. CDR1 is MNHEY, CDR2 SMNVEV, per germline (reference sequence). This CDR3 spans 14 amino acids.

There are a few counts of this clonotype. The chain carries TRBV5-1 and TRBJ2-7; maybe TRBD1 (5 bases). Germline CDR1 and CDR2: SGHRS and YFSETQ. Deletions cut 0 bases from V and 5 bases from J, with 12 bases between. The CDR3 extends over 14 amino acids. The CDR3 region has the DNA TGCGCCAGCAGCTTGGAGGGGATTGTTAACGAGCAGTACTTC. Its translation: CASSLEGIVNEQYF.